The entry below gives a single T cell receptor (beta chain) sequence along with its context. The source of the sample is a study of T cell changes during pregnancy in multiple sclerosis. Assay: immunoSEQ multiplex PCR; the TCRdb copy retains only in-frame clones and omits some. The sample shows around 45,000 clones, roughly nine tenths of them seen only once. The source material was CD8+ T cells from peripheral blood mononuclear cells, sampled in the second trimester of pregnancy. This sequence originates from a female donor with multiple sclerosis, enrolled in a pregnancy study.

In DNA form, the CDR3 reads TGCGCCAGCCAGACGAACACCGGGGAGCTGTTTTTT. This translates into CASQTNTGELFF. This chain connects TRBV5-1 to TRBJ2-2; D uncertain. Trimming took 7 bases from V and 0 from J, leaving 4 bases between them. Germline V lookup: CDR1 SGHRS, CDR2 YFSETQ. The CDR3 contains 12 residues.